The subject of this entry is one TCR beta chain. Its antigen has not been determined. No much larger clone exists at a distance of one base, and base qualities are not known. This specimen comes from a study of T cell changes during pregnancy in multiple sclerosis (dated by TCRdb to about 2019). Looking at the study overall: The study looked at changes in the T cell repertoire across pregnancy in women with multiple sclerosis.

Germline trimming: 3 bases from V, 6 bases from J; junction bases outside gene matches: 6. The CDR3, from cysteine to phenylalanine, totals 14 residues. CDR3 DNA is the only sequence kept; it has 42 bases, read in frame from the first base. CDR1 MNHEY and CDR2 SMNVEV were looked up in the germline V gene (reference sequence). The library was built by means of the immunoSEQ multiplex PCR assay. The table comes from immuneACCESS by way of TCRdb, which keeps in-frame sequences with V and J called. Part of the clones is missing from these tables; in studies checked, under half for an unresolved V gene and the rest for unknown reasons. The sample table lists 80,000 to 100,000 clones, 90% of them with a count of one. Of the sample, over 0.6% falls within the top ten clones.

The V gene is TRBV27 and the J gene is TRBJ1-1; the junction holds 8 bases that match TRBD1. The TCR comes from a female donor in good health, enrolled as a control in a pregnancy study. Sequences were derived from peripheral blood, sampled in the second trimester of pregnancy. The CDR3 corresponds to CASSFGQGRAEAFF. The base sequence is TGTGCCAGCAGTTTTGGACAGGGTCGGGCTGAAGCTTTCTTT.